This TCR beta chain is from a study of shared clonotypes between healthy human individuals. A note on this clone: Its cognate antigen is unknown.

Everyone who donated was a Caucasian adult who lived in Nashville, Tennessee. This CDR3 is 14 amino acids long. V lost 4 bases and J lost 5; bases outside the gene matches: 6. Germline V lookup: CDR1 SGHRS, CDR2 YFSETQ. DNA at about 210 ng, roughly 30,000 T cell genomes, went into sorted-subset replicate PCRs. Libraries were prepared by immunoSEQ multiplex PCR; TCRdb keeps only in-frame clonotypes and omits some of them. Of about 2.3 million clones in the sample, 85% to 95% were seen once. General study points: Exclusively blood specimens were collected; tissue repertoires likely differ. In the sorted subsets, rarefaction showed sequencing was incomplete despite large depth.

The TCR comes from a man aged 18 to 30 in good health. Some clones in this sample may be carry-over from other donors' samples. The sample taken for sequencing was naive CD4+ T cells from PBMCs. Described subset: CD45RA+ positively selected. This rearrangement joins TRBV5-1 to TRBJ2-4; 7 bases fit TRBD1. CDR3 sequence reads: CASSNTGAENIQYF. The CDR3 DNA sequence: TGCGCCAGCAGCAACACAGGGGCGGAAAACATTCAGTACTTC.